The source of this T cell receptor (beta chain) is a study of CXCR3-negative and CXCR3-positive naive CD8 T cells. Overall study results and limits: Naive subsets had comparable surface CD5; TCR strength was inferred from TRB CDR3 properties. Memory CD8+ cells had much lower diversity, and both naive subsets had comparably high diversity. After cryopreservation, CXCR3 expression dropped partially; most assays used fresh PBMCs.

The TRB cDNA libraries were prepared by 5' RACE with UMI labels. TCRdb reprocessed the 5' RACE reads, keeping one entry per CDR3 protein, no DNA. In all, the sample yields 45,000 or so distinct CDR3 sequences. Each CD8+ T cell subset was sorted in triplicate, hundreds of thousands of cells each. The CDR3 is 14 amino acids. CDR1 and CDR2 (germline): DFQATT, SNEGSKA (reference sequence). With regard to this clonotype: Its antigen remains unknown.

The TCR comes from a human donor in good health. Some clones in this sample may be carry-over from other donors' samples. The sequencing sample was made of memory CD8+ T cells from blood. J is TRBJ1-5 and V is TRBV20-1; TCRdb lists TRBD1, though no DNA is available to test this call. The CDR3 loop is CSARGQGDWQPQHF.